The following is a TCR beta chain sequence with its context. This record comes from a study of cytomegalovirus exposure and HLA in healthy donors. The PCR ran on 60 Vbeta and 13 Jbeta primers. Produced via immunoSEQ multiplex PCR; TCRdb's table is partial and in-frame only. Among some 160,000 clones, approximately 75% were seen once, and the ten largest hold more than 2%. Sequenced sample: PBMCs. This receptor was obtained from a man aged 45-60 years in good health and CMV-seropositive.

CDR3 nucleotides: TGTGCCAGCAGCACCATCCGGGACACCCGGGGTGATAGCAATCAGCCCCAGCATTTT. Translated: CASSTIRDTRGDSNQPQHF. The chain employs TRBV21-1 and TRBJ1-5; the table assigns TRBD1, which was not confirmed against the DNA. TRBV21-1 is a pseudogene locus. The CDR3 is 19 amino acids.